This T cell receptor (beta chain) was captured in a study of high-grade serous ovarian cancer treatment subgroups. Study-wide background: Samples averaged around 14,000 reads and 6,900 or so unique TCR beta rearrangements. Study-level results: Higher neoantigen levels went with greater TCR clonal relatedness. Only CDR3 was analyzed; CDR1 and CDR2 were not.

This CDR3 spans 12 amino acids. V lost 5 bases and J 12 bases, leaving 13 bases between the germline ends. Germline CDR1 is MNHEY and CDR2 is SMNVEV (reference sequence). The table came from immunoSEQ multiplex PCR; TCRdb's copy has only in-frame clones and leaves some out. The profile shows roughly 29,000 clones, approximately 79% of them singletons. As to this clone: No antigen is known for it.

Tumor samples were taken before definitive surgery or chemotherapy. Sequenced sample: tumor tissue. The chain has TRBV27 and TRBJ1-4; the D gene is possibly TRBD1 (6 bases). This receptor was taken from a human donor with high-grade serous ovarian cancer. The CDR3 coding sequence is TGTGCCAGCAGTGCACAGGGAGTGGAACTGTTTTTT. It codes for CASSAQGVELFF.